The 21 T cell receptor beta chains presented below share a single source sample, sequenced in a study of shared clonotypes between healthy human individuals. The repertoire was sequenced with immunoSEQ multiplex PCR; TCRdb's copy has only in-frame clones and lacks some. The data contain some 2,000,000 clones, under 97% of them singletons. The sample comprised naive CD4+ T cells sorted from blood. Subset in this sample: CD45RA+ positively selected. Receptor source: a young man in good health.

This sequence joins TRBV7-2 and TRBJ2-3; D uncertain. The V and J ends lost 5 bases and 2 bases respectively, with 23 bases between them. This CDR3 contains 18 residues. CDR1 is SGHTA, CDR2 FQGNSA, per germline. The CDR3 nucleotides read TGTGCCAGCAGCCTCCTGTCGTCGTATCTTCTCTCCACAGATACGCAGTATTTT. It encodes CASSLLSSYLLSTDTQYF.

The rearrangement joins TRBV27 to TRBJ2-7; D call uncertain. The CDR3 is 14 residues long. Per the germline V gene, CDR1 is MNHEY and CDR2 is SMNVEV (reference sequence). The germline V and J ends were trimmed by 3 bases and 3 bases, with 12 bases remaining between them. The CDR3 DNA follows: TGTGCCAGCAGTTTTGGGTCGTTTGGCTACGAGCAGTACTTC. It specifies CASSFGSFGYEQYF.

The V and J genes are TRBV9 and TRBJ1-5, with D possibly TRBD1 on 5 matching bases. The CDR3 runs 15 residues. The germline V gene has CDR1 SGDLS and CDR2 YYNGEE. V gave up 2 bases and J gave up 3 bases, with 12 bases separating them. The chain's CDR3 is CASSVERQNNQPQHF. DNA of the CDR3: TGTGCCAGCAGCGTTGAGCGACAGAACAATCAGCCCCAGCATTTT.

The CDR3 sequence: CASSSGRIEGTEAFF. The CDR3 nucleotides read TGTGCCAGCAGCTCCGGGAGGATTGAAGGCACTGAAGCTTTCTTT. The chain couples TRBV6-5 to TRBJ1-1; unclear D gene. Deletions cut 6 bases from V and 4 bases from J, with 18 bases between. There are 15 residues in the CDR3. CDR1 and CDR2 from the germline V gene are MNHEY and SVGAGI.

The count of this clone is one. The chain uses TRBV9 and TRBJ2-3; D call uncertain. CDR1 SGDLS and CDR2 YYNGEE come from the germline V gene. V dropped 3 bases and J dropped 0 bases, with 17 bases sitting between them. There are 17 residues in the CDR3. The CDR3 region is CASSEDSLSISTDTQYF. For the CDR3, the DNA is TGTGCCAGCAGCGAGGATAGCCTGTCCATTAGCACAGATACGCAGTATTTT.

The chain has TRBV10-3 and TRBJ2-2; 15 nucleotides agree with TRBD2. With 9 bases clipped from V and 3 bases from J, the junction kept 2 bases outside the gene matches. The CDR3 sequence is 15 residues long. From germline, CDR1 is ENHRY and CDR2 SYGVKD. This chain's CDR3 is CAMGLAGGDTGELFF. CDR3 bases: TGTGCCATGGGACTAGCGGGAGGTGACACCGGGGAGCTGTTTTTT.

The chain links TRBV5-1 to TRBJ1-6; D uncertain. This CDR3 contains 16 residues. Germline values: CDR1 SGHRS, CDR2 YFSETQ. Trimming took off 5 bases at V and 0 bases at J, with 12 bases between the two ends. CDR3 bases: TGCGCCAGCAGGGCTGCGGAGAGCTCCTATAATTCACCCCTCCACTTT. Amino acid sequence: CASRAAESSYNSPLHF.

In regard to this clone: This sample also contains other DNA sequences that code for the same CDR3. This rearrangement joins TRBV30 to TRBJ1-3; a possible D gene is TRBD1 (5 bases). Looked up from germline, CDR1 is GTSNPN and CDR2 is SVGIG (reference sequence). CDR3 length: 14 amino acids. V lost 3 bases to trimming and J lost 4 bases, with 13 bases between them. DNA of the CDR3: TGTGCCTGGAGCGCTGGGCAGGGAGGAAACACCATATATTTT. Protein: CAWSAGQGGNTIYF.

The V call is TRBV6-1, the J call TRBJ1-2; D unclear. V was shortened by 0 bases and J by 4 bases, with 9 bases between the two germline ends. The germline gives CDR1 MNHNS, CDR2 SASEGT. This CDR3 is 14 amino acids long. CDR3 nucleotide sequence: TGTGCCAGCAGTGAAGCCACGCCTTTCTATGGCTACACCTTC. It codes for CASSEATPFYGYTF.

The rearrangement joins TRBV4-3 to TRBJ1-2, with TRBD1 matching over 8 bases. The CDR3 is 14 amino acids. Germline CDR1 and CDR2: LGHNA and YSLEER. Germline trimming cut 3 bases from V and 5 bases from J; bases unmatched to any gene: 5. The CDR3, as DNA: TGCGCCAGCAGCCAGGGGAGACAGGGGTATGGCTACACCTTC. Its translation: CASSQGRQGYGYTF.

The genes are TRBV28 and TRBJ1-3, with TRBD1 as a possible D gene (5 bases). The CDR3 is 16 amino acids. V lost 3 bases, J lost 3 bases, and 15 bases lay in between. Per the germline V gene, CDR1 is MDHEN and CDR2 is SYDVKM. The CDR3, as DNA: TGTGCCAGCAGTTTTCAGGGAGCCGGACTTGGAAACACCATATATTTT. Translation gives CASSFQGAGLGNTIYF.

This clone showed up just a few times. J is TRBJ1-6 and V is TRBV19; 8 nucleotides align to TRBD1. The CDR3 has 14 residues. The V gene's germline CDR1 is LNHDA and CDR2 SQIVND (reference sequence). V shed 8 bases, J shed 5 bases, and the junction held 5 bases outside the gene matches. CDR3 nucleotide sequence: TGTGCCAGTTCCCGGGACAGGAATAATTCACCCCTCCACTTT. Translated: CASSRDRNNSPLHF.

The rearrangement joins TRBV5-1 to TRBJ1-5, with a weak D call TRBD1 (6 bases). Germline assignment: CDR1 SGHRS and CDR2 YFSETQ. Trimming left V 4 bases short and J 5 bases short, with 13 bases between. CDR3 length equals 14 residues. The CDR3 DNA reads TGCGCCAGCAGCCCACAGGGCCAACATCAGCCCCAGCATTTT. Amino acid sequence: CASSPQGQHQPQHF.

The table lists this clone with a count of one. V is TRBV7-2 and J is TRBJ1-4, with TRBD1 matching 9 bases. This CDR3 region has 16 residues. V gave up 3 bases and J gave up 7 bases; unmatched junction bases: 9. Germline V CDR1 and CDR2: SGHTA, FQGNSA. CDR3 residues: CASSLTGGWLGEKLFF. Written as DNA, the CDR3 is TGTGCCAGCAGCTTGACAGGGGGATGGTTAGGTGAAAAACTGTTTTTT. The whole variable domain, remainder taken from reference TRBV7-2 and TRBJ1-4, is GAGVSQSPSNKVTEKGKDVELRCDPISGHTALYWYRQSLGQGLEFLIYFQGNSAPDKSGLPSDRFSAERTGGSVSTLTIQRTQQEDSAVYLCASSLTGGWLGEKLFFGSGTQLSVL.

This clone was seen a few times. Other DNA variants within this sample encode the same CDR3. This chain uses TRBV5-1 with TRBJ1-3; D is uncertain. The CDR3 length is 14 residues. The V end lost 0 bases, the J end lost 1 base, and 5 bases lay between the germline ends. Germline values: CDR1 SGHRS, CDR2 YFSETQ. CDR3 loop: CASSLGGSGNTIYF. Written as DNA, the CDR3 is TGCGCCAGCAGCTTGGGCGGGTCTGGAAACACCATATATTTT.

The chain couples TRBV11-2 to TRBJ2-7; TRBD2 might be the D (5 bases). The V end lost 4 bases, the J end lost 0 bases, and 16 bases lay between the germline ends. CDR1 is SGHAT, CDR2 FQNNGV, per germline. CDR3 length equals 16 residues. The CDR3 reads CASSYNPLADSYEQYF. The DNA of the CDR3 is TGTGCCAGCAGCTACAACCCTCTAGCAGACTCCTACGAGCAGTACTTC.

CDR3 sequence (DNA): TGTGCCAGCAGCCAACTGACAGGGGATTCACCCCTCCACTTT. This gives the protein CASSQLTGDSPLHF. J is TRBJ1-6 and V is TRBV6-5, with TRBD1 matching over 8 bases. Germline assignment: CDR1 MNHEY and CDR2 SVGAGI. CDR3 length equals 14 residues. V was pared by 6 bases and J by 8 bases, with 6 bases of the junction left unmatched.

Notes on this clone: Additional DNA sequences in this sample encode the identical CDR3. This chain connects TRBV18 to TRBJ2-7; 8 nucleotides line up with TRBD1. The germline CDR1 and CDR2 sequences are KGHSH and LQKENI. The CDR3 has 15 amino acids. Germline trimming cut 2 bases from V and 0 bases from J; bases unmatched to any gene: 3. The CDR3 sequence: CASSPGRGPSYEQYF. The DNA for the CDR3 is TGTGCCAGCTCACCAGGCAGGGGGCCCTCCTACGAGCAGTACTTC.

In its sample, this clone was seen once. J is TRBJ1-5 and V is TRBV5-5; 9 bases align to TRBD1. Trimming took 4 bases from V and 4 from J; bases not matched to a gene: 3. The CDR3 runs 14 residues. Germline V gene data show CDR1 as SGHKS and CDR2 as YYEKEE (reference sequence). CDR3 in DNA: TGTGCCAGCAGCAACGGACAGGGGAATCAGCCCCAGCATTTT. Translated, it gives CASSNGQGNQPQHF.

This chain joins TRBV6-5 and TRBJ1-2; D not certain. The CDR3 spans 14 residues. Germline-derived CDR1 and CDR2 are MNHEY and SVGAGI. Deletions cut 0 bases from V and 7 bases from J, with 12 bases between. The CDR3 is CASSYSITASGYTF. Written as DNA, the CDR3 is TGTGCCAGCAGTTACTCTATCACCGCGTCTGGCTACACCTTC.

The J gene is TRBJ1-2, the V gene TRBV9, with D perhaps matching TRBD1 (6 bases). Looked up from germline, CDR1 is SGDLS and CDR2 is YYNGEE. Trimming pared 4 bases from V and 5 bases from J, leaving 12 bases between. CDR3 length: 13 amino acids. CDR3 loop: CASSPDSSYGYTF. In DNA, the CDR3 is TGTGCCAGCAGCCCGGACAGTTCGTATGGCTACACCTTC.